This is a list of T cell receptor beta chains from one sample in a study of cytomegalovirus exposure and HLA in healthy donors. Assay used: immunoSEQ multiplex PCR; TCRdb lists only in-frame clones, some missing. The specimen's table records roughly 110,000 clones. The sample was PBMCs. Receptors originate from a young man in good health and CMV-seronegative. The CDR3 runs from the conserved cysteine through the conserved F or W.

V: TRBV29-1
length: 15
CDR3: CSAGGGWGMNTEAFF

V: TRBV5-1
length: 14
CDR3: CASSLTAGIDGYTF

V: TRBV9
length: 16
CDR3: CASSSLPGARGTEAFF

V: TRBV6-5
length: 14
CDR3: CASSYLRTGDGYTF

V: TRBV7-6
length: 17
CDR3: CASSPWTGEMGDYGYTF

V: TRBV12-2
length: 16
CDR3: CASRPIGTGSPYGYTF

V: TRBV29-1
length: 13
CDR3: CSVEGGENTEAFF

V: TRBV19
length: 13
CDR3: CASSIDRNYGYTF

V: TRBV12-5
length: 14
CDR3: CASASQGASYEQYF

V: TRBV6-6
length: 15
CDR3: CASSQGTNPTGEQFF

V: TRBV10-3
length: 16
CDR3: CAISAYRALTSNEQFF

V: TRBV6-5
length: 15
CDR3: CASSYQRGPPYEQYF

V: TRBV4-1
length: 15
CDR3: CASSQDLTIQETQYF

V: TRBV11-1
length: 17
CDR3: CASSSVAGATNTGELFF

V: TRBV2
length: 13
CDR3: CASRAAGGETQYF